Below are 10 T cell receptor beta chains sequenced from a single sample in a study of T cells in Graves' hyperthyroidism and ophthalmopathy. Using RNA transcripts as the source, TCR beta CDR3 regions were amplified. First-round RT-PCR of the TCR CDR3 relied on the HTBI primer set. MiXCR was run by TCRdb on the multiplex PCR reads, yielding one entry per CDR3 protein. The sample includes roughly 600,000 distinct CDR3 sequences, 13% to 15% of them seen just once. Sequencing was performed on blood. All receptors derive from a woman between 45 and 60 years old with Graves' ophthalmopathy.

In its sample, this clonotype was seen many times. This chain uses TRBV6-5 with TRBJ1-1; 9 bases agree with TRBD1. The germline V gene has CDR1 MNHEY and CDR2 SVGAGI. V lost 0 bases to trimming and J lost 6 bases; unmatched junction nucleotides: 5. The CDR3 length is 15 residues. The CDR3 coding sequence is TGTGCCAGCAGTTACTCTAGGACAGGGGCACCTGAAGCTTTCTTT. This sequence encodes CASSYSRTGAPEAFF.

This clonotype was detected only a few times. The V call is TRBV9, the J call TRBJ2-2, with D unclear. The germline gives CDR1 SGDLS, CDR2 YYNGEE. The CDR3 covers 12 residues. With 1 base removed from V and 6 bases from J, the gap between germline ends came to 4 bases. CDR3 region: CASSVSAGELFF. The CDR3 region has the DNA TGTGCCAGCAGCGTATCGGCCGGGGAGCTGTTTTTT.

Ten or more counts support this clonotype. The chain uses TRBV2 and TRBJ1-5; D is uncertain. Germline assignment: CDR1 SNHLY and CDR2 FYNNEI. The CDR3 length is 12 residues. V lost 3 bases to trimming and J lost 6 bases, with 6 bases between them. CDR3 sequence: CASSEGGQPQHF. The CDR3, as DNA: TGTGCCAGCAGTGAGGGAGGTCAGCCCCAGCATTTT.

This clonotype was observed many times. This chain joins TRBV3-1 and TRBJ2-1, with D unresolved. The CDR3 has 16 amino acids. The germline V and J ends were trimmed by 0 bases and 3 bases, with 12 bases remaining between them. The germline V gene encodes CDR1 LGHDT and CDR2 YNNKEL (reference sequence). For the CDR3, the DNA is TGTGCCAGCAGCCAAGATGGAGCAGCGTACTACAATGAGCAGTTCTTC. Amino acids: CASSQDGAAYYNEQFF.

The chain uses TRBV20-1 and TRBJ1-2; unclear D gene. The CDR3 extends over 12 amino acids. Between the trimmed V and J ends, which lost 0 bases and 4 bases, there was a span of 6 bases. CDR1 and CDR2 (germline): DFQATT, SNEGSKA (reference sequence). CDR3 loop: CSARDRGYGYTF. CDR3 DNA sequence: TGCAGTGCTAGAGATAGAGGCTATGGCTACACCTTC.

This clonotype was counted many times. This chain joins TRBV7-2 and TRBJ2-3; 12 bases line up with TRBD2. The CDR3 length is 16 residues. Germline CDR1 reads SGHTA; CDR2 reads FQGNSA. V lost 1 base to trimming and J lost 6 bases; unmatched junction nucleotides: 5. In DNA form, the CDR3 reads TGTGCCAGCAGCTTAGGACTAGCGGGAGTTGTGGATACGCAGTATTTT. Amino acid sequence: CASSLGLAGVVDTQYF.

This clonotype came up many times. The chain uses TRBV6-2 or TRBV6-3 and TRBJ1-1; D is undetermined. V lost 2 bases to trimming and J lost 1 base, with 8 bases between them. This CDR3 spans 14 amino acids. The germline gives CDR1 MNHEY, CDR2 SVGEGT. The CDR3, as DNA: TGTGCCAGCAGTTACCCCCCGGAGAACACTGAAGCTTTCTTT. This gives the protein CASSYPPENTEAFF.

There are a few counts of this clonotype. The chain is built from TRBV6-1 and TRBJ1-2; 10 bases fit TRBD1. This CDR3 is built from 11 residues. The V gene end was trimmed by 10 bases and the J gene end by 7 bases; junction bases not matched to a gene: 3. Germline-derived CDR1 and CDR2 are MNHNS and SASEGT. The CDR3 loop is CAIDRGLGYTF. CDR3 in DNA: TGTGCCATAGACAGGGGGCTTGGCTACACCTTC.

This clonotype was detected a few times. The chain couples TRBV28 to TRBJ2-1; 7 positions match TRBD2. Losses at the gene ends were 4 bases for V and 8 bases for J; bases not matched to a gene: 23. Germline CDR1 is MDHEN and CDR2 is SYDVKM. The CDR3 contains 19 residues. CDR3 loop: CASSYGGGTSGSLLDEQFF. In nucleotides, the CDR3 is TGTGCCAGCAGTTATGGGGGGGGGACCAGCGGAAGTCTTTTGGATGAGCAGTTCTTC.

The V and J genes are TRBV5-1 and TRBJ1-4; no definite D call. This CDR3 has 15 amino acids. Germline values: CDR1 SGHRS, CDR2 YFSETQ. Trimming took 0 bases from V and 0 from J, leaving 6 bases between them. The CDR3 DNA follows: TGCGCCAGCAGCTTGGGCAGTGCAACTAATGAAAAACTGTTTTTT. Translation: CASSLGSATNEKLFF.